These 8 T cell receptor beta chains share one sample of origin, sequenced in a study of T cell responses to AZD1222 COVID-19 vaccine. Clones were sequenced by immunoSEQ multiplex PCR, and TCRdb holds only the in-frame ones, with some missing. The sample consists of about 75,000 clones, 88% of them appearing once. The sample in question was peripheral blood, obtained 28 days after the second dose of the MenACWY control vaccine. Every receptor here comes from an adult who received the MenACWY meningococcal vaccine as a control.

This clone was found once. The same CDR3 also results from other DNA sequences found in this sample. The chain is built from TRBV4-3 and TRBJ1-4; D ambiguous. Germline V gives CDR1 LGHNA, CDR2 YSLEER. This CDR3 region has 15 residues. Trimming took off 3 bases at V and 0 bases at J, with 8 bases between the two ends. The CDR3 spells CASSQDSATNEKLFF. The CDR3, as DNA: TGCGCCAGCAGCCAGGATTCGGCAACTAATGAAAAACTGTTTTTT.

The V and J genes are TRBV7-7 and TRBJ2-1; 10 bases are a match to TRBD2. CDR3 length equals 17 residues. The V gene end was trimmed by 5 bases and the J gene end by 9 bases; junction bases not matched to a gene: 16. The germline gives CDR1 SSHAT, CDR2 FNYEAQ (reference sequence). Here the CDR3 reads CASSPRGSGGPHTEQFF. The CDR3, as DNA: TGTGCCAGCAGCCCTCGAGGTAGCGGGGGGCCGCATACTGAGCAGTTCTTC.

The genes are TRBV5-4 and TRBJ1-2, with TRBD1 as a possible D gene (5 bases). V was trimmed by 4 bases and J by 4 bases, leaving 26 bases between them. In germline, CDR1 is SGHNT, CDR2 YYREEE (reference sequence). The CDR3 contains 18 residues. The CDR3 DNA reads as TGTGCCAGCAGCCGGGGCCTAACCGGGACGCAAGGGGTCTATGGCTACACCTTC. Its protein is CASSRGLTGTQGVYGYTF.

A single count supports this clone. This chain connects TRBV6-5 to TRBJ1-1, with a weak D call TRBD1 (6 bases). Germline V gene sequence: CDR1 MNHEY, CDR2 SVGAGI. Between the trimmed V and J ends, which lost 5 bases and 10 bases, there was a span of 20 bases. This CDR3 contains 14 residues. In nucleotides, the CDR3 is TGTGCCAGCAGTCCCGACCGGGACAAGGATGTAGCTTTCTTT. Its protein is CASSPDRDKDVAFF.

This clone was seen just once. The chain's CDR3 is CASSSSGRNTEAFF. In DNA form, the CDR3 reads TGTGCCAGCAGTTCAAGTGGACGGAACACTGAAGCTTTCTTT. The chain employs TRBV27 and TRBJ1-1; D is unclear. V lost 4 bases to trimming and J lost 1 base, with 10 bases between them. The germline V gene encodes CDR1 MNHEY and CDR2 SMNVEV (reference sequence). This CDR3 is 14 amino acids long.

This chain connects TRBV15 to TRBJ1-5, with a tentative D call TRBD1 (6 bases). The CDR3 is 14 amino acids. Trimming cost V 9 bases and J 1 base, with 13 bases left between them. In germline, CDR1 is LNHNV, CDR2 YYDKDF (reference sequence). Here the CDR3 reads CATGQDRSNQPQHF. CDR3 nucleotide sequence: TGTGCCACGGGCCAGGACAGAAGCAATCAGCCCCAGCATTTT. The variable domain in full, completed from reference TRBV15 and TRBJ1-5, reads DAMVIQNPRYQVTQFGKPVTLSCSQTLNHNVMYWYQQKSSQAPKLLFHYYDKDFNNEADTPDNFQSRRPNTSFCFLDIRSPGLGDTAMYLCATGQDRSNQPQHFGDGTRLSIL.

In its sample, this clone was seen once. The genes are TRBV29-1 and TRBJ2-3; D not resolved. The CDR3 sequence is 11 residues long. From germline, CDR1 is SQVTM and CDR2 ANQGSEA. The V and J ends lost 4 bases and 6 bases respectively, with 8 bases between them. The CDR3 bases are TGCAGCGTTGTCCCGAGGGATACGCAGTATTTT. Its translation is CSVVPRDTQYF.

This clone was observed once. This rearrangement joins TRBV4-1 to TRBJ1-1; D is perhaps TRBD1 (6 bases). The CDR3 is 17 amino acids. Germline assignment: CDR1 MGHRA and CDR2 YSYEKL. The V end was cut by 0 bases, the J end by 2 bases, with 16 bases between. In nucleotides, the CDR3 is TGCGCCAGCAGCCAAGATTATCCGGACAGCGAAAACACTGAAGCTTTCTTT. Protein: CASSQDYPDSENTEAFF.